Below, one T cell receptor beta chain is given with its context. What this receptor recognizes is not known. No much larger clonotype is one base removed from it; base qualities were not supplied. RNA was extracted using the RNeasy kit, and roughly 0.5 to 1 ug of the RNA was reverse transcribed with random hexamers. The immunoSEQ multiplex PCR assay, covering 54 Vbeta and 13 Jbeta segments, was used to amplify TCR beta CDR3 regions. Bias from PCR amplification was corrected by using a synthetic template baseline for primer optimization and for computational correction. Regarding the original processing steps: Reads were annotated to V, D and J genes per IMGT and analyzed with immunoSEQ Analyzer, keeping only productive sequences. Clonality was computed as one minus Shannon entropy normalized by log2 of the number of productive unique sequences. Public and private clones were assessed among the 100 most prevalent clones of each patient and control. A clone was defined as Susac-specific if it was absent from the healthy and MS cohorts, from over a thousand published viral clones and from other ImmuneACCESS disease sequences. Clones were called with MiXCR by TCRdb after fastp trimmed the public reads at Q25, and only in-frame beta chains were retained. When rows share a CDR3 protein, they turn into one entry using the most common DNA and genes. These V and J calls originate from TCRdb's pipeline instead of the authors' own analysis. Across this sample there are approximately 110,000 distinct CDR3 sequences, with just over 90% seen only once. The biggest ten clones account for less than 0.4% of the sample.

Peripheral blood CD8+ and CD4+ T cells from healthy donors, Susac syndrome patients and multiple sclerosis patients were profiled by high-throughput TCR beta sequencing. The multiple sclerosis controls were treatment-naive patients who had stable or active relapsing-remitting disease and met the revised McDonald criteria. Bulk CD8+ and CD4+ T cells were purified magnetically by negative isolation, whereas CD8+ TEMRA cells were enriched by FACS. Blood was drawn into EDTA tubes, processed within 24 hours, and PBMCs were isolated by density gradient centrifugation. PBMCs intended for TCR sequencing were frozen in liquid nitrogen and were later thawed in a 37 degrees C water bath. Purity of sorted or isolated CD4+, CD8+ and CD8+ TEMRA cells was at least 90%. The CDR1 and CDR2 encoded by the germline V gene are MNHEY and SVGAGI. A distance of 15 bases separates the germline ends of V and J, which lose 5 bases and 5 bases respectively. Inclusive of the bounding cysteine and phenylalanine, the CDR3 is 14 residues long. Just CDR3 DNA is preserved here, 42 bases in frame from base 1.

The data derive from a study of CD8 T cells in Susac syndrome (dated by TCRdb to 2018 to 2020). Regarding the complete study: Repertoire sequencing was used to test whether CD8+ T cell activation and differentiation in Susac syndrome was antigen driven. CD8+ T cell repertoire clonality was compared between fewer than 13 healthy donors, some 14 Susac syndrome patients and roughly 15 multiple sclerosis patients. What the work shows at the level of the full study, not this receptor alone: The number of individuals in the TCR sequencing and HLA analysis was recognized as being relatively small.

The sequenced sample consisted of CD8+ T cells from PBMCs. The rearrangement combines TRBV6-5 with TRBJ1-2; the D gene cannot be named for sure. The receptor was isolated from a human donor with multiple sclerosis. The DNA is as follows: TGTGCCAGCAGTACCCGCGAATCTTGGTATGGCTACACCTTC. The translation is CASSTRESWYGYTF.